These 14 T cell receptor beta chains originate from one sample sequenced in a study of identical twins. TCRdb used MiXCR to reprocess the 5' RACE reads, holding one entry per CDR3 protein. There are more than 600,000 distinct CDR3 sequences in the sample; 15% to 20% occur only once, and roughly 13% lies in the top ten. In addition, the sample was reused for a study of T cells expressing NK-cell markers.

The sequenced sample was PBMCs. The receptors come from a young woman in good health.

V is TRBV12-3 or TRBV12-4 and J is TRBJ2-1, with 12 bases identical to TRBD2. V was pared by 5 bases and J by 9 bases, with 8 bases of the junction left unmatched. The CDR3 spans 15 residues. CDR3 residues: CASSPGLAGWPEQFF. CDR3 bases: TGTGCCAGCAGTCCGGGACTAGCGGGTTGGCCTGAGCAGTTCTTC.

This clonotype has just a few counts. This chain uses TRBV7-2 with TRBJ2-1; possible D gene TRBD1, 5 bases. The length of the CDR3 is 13 residues. V was cut by 2 bases and J by 13 bases, with 15 bases left in between. Per the germline V gene, CDR1 is SGHTA and CDR2 is FQGNSA. Here the CDR3 reads CASSLTRREGQFF. The CDR3 nucleotides read TGTGCCAGCAGCTTAACCCGCAGGGAAGGTCAGTTCTTC.

This clonotype was counted many times. The rearrangement joins TRBV7-9 to TRBJ2-7; possible D gene TRBD2, 5 bases. Trimming pared 11 bases from V and 7 bases from J, leaving 24 bases between. The CDR3 covers 14 residues. Germline assignment: CDR1 SEHNR and CDR2 FQNEAQ (reference sequence). CDR3 region: CAGSGEAAAWEQYF. DNA for the CDR3: TGTGCCGGATCCGGAGAAGCGGCCGCTTGGGAGCAGTACTTC.

This clonotype was counted a few times. The chain combines TRBV4-3 with TRBJ2-1; TRBD2 agrees at 14 bases. V gave up 3 bases and J gave up 3 bases; unmatched junction bases: 4. This CDR3 region has 17 residues. The germline V gene encodes CDR1 LGHNA and CDR2 YSLEER. This chain's CDR3 is CASSHGTSGSLYNEQFF. In DNA, the CDR3 is TGCGCCAGCAGCCACGGGACTAGCGGGAGTCTCTACAATGAGCAGTTCTTC.

In its sample, this clonotype was seen many times. V usage is TRBV12-3 or TRBV12-4 and J usage is TRBJ2-3; no clear D gene. Trimming stripped 5 bases from V and 0 bases from J, with 9 bases between. There are 14 residues in the CDR3. The chain's CDR3 is CASSRSASTDTQYF. In nucleotides, the CDR3 is TGTGCCAGCAGTCGAAGCGCGAGCACAGATACGCAGTATTTT.

The rearrangement uses TRBV15 and TRBJ2-1; perhaps D is TRBD1 or TRBD2 (5 bases each). Germline lookup yields CDR1 LNHNV and CDR2 YYDKDF (reference sequence). V was trimmed by 0 bases and J by 10 bases, leaving 7 bases between them. The CDR3 covers 12 residues. The CDR3 bases are TGTGCCACCAGCAGAGATCGGGGCGAGCAGTTCTTC. Protein: CATSRDRGEQFF. The variable domain in full, with the rest retrieved from reference TRBV15 and TRBJ2-1, is DAMVIQNPRYQVTQFGKPVTLSCSQTLNHNVMYWYQQKSSQAPKLLFHYYDKDFNNEADTPDNFQSRRPNTSFCFLDIRSPGLGDTAMYLCATSRDRGEQFFGPGTRLTVL.

This clonotype was observed a few times. The chain joins TRBV5-1 to TRBJ1-1; D may be TRBD1 (6 bases). The CDR3 contains 15 residues. CDR1 is SGHRS and CDR2 is YFSETQ in the germline V gene. Trimming pared 3 bases from V and 6 bases from J, leaving 18 bases between. CDR3 coding DNA: TGCGCCAGCAGCTCGACCGGGACAACCGGCGCTGAAGCTTTCTTT. It is translated as CASSSTGTTGAEAFF.

In this sample, this clonotype turned up many times. The chain employs TRBV12-3 or TRBV12-4 and TRBJ1-2, with D maybe TRBD1 (5 bases). The CDR3 runs 14 residues. V was pared by 2 bases and J by 0 bases, with 7 bases between. CDR3 protein: CASSLKGSNYGYTF. The CDR3 coding sequence is TGTGCCAGCAGTTTAAAGGGGTCTAACTATGGCTACACCTTC.

In this sample, this clonotype turned up a few times. The chain is built from TRBV27 and TRBJ1-5, with D unresolved. Germline loops: CDR1 MNHEY, CDR2 SMNVEV (reference sequence). The CDR3 spans 15 residues. V was pared by 2 bases and J by 0 bases, with 8 bases between. The CDR3 DNA reads TGTGCCAGCAGTTTAGGGCAGGATAGCAATCAGCCCCAGCATTTT. This encodes CASSLGQDSNQPQHF.

This rearrangement joins TRBV9 to TRBJ2-2, with 9 bases fitting TRBD2. J gave up 0 bases and V 3 bases, and 0 bases lay outside the gene matches. Germline V gives CDR1 SGDLS, CDR2 YYNGEE. This CDR3 has 15 residues. The CDR3 here is CASSGGGANTGELFF. The CDR3 region has the DNA TGTGCCAGCAGCGGCGGGGGGGCGAACACCGGGGAGCTGTTTTTT.

This chain joins TRBV3-1 and TRBJ2-7; D might be TRBD1 (5 bases). Trimming took off 4 bases at V and 2 bases at J, with 15 bases between the two ends. CDR1 is LGHDT and CDR2 is YNNKEL in the germline V gene (reference sequence). This CDR3 has 15 residues. CDR3 sequence (DNA): TGTGCCAGCAGCCCCCGGCAGGGCCCCACCTACGAGCAGTACTTC. Protein: CASSPRQGPTYEQYF.

This clonotype turned up a few times. V and J are TRBV14 and TRBJ2-3; TRBD2 aligns across 12 bases. Looked up from germline, CDR1 is SGHDN and CDR2 is FVKESK. The ends lost 0 bases at V and 2 bases at J; junction bases unmatched: 9. The CDR3 sequence is 19 residues long. CDR3 loop: CASSQDYRLAGDFTDTQYF. CDR3 DNA: TGTGCCAGCAGCCAAGATTACCGACTAGCGGGGGACTTCACAGATACGCAGTATTTT.

The CDR3 DNA reads TGTGCCAGCAGCCGGGCGCCCGGGGAGACCCAGTACTTC. This codes for CASSRAPGETQYF. This sequence joins TRBV6-1 and TRBJ2-5; D gene ambiguous. Per the germline V gene, CDR1 is MNHNS and CDR2 is SASEGT. The CDR3 consists of 13 residues. The V and J ends lost 6 bases and 5 bases respectively, with 13 bases between them.

This clonotype has a handful of counts. The gene calls are TRBV4-2 and TRBJ2-7, with a possible D match to TRBD2 (6 bases). This CDR3 spans 16 amino acids. The germline gives CDR1 LGHNA, CDR2 YNFKEQ. V shed 0 bases and J shed 4 bases, with 16 bases lying between them. CDR3 coding DNA: TGTGCCAGCAGCCAAGATAGGCGGGGTGCCGCATACGAGCAGTACTTC. Protein sequence: CASSQDRRGAAYEQYF.